The 8 T cell receptor beta chains presented below share a single source sample, sequenced in a study of beta chain features in type 1 diabetes. Every isolated RNA sample was fully reverse transcribed, so sequencing captured expressed TCRB transcripts. Sequenced by immunoSEQ multiplex PCR; TCRdb stores in-frame clones only, minus some. The sample includes some 250,000 clones, about 30% of them seen just once. Specimen: central memory CD4+ T cells from blood. Receptors originate from a man between 25 and 39 years old in good health.

This clone was counted between two and nine times. V and J are TRBV4-3 and TRBJ2-5; 12 positions agree with TRBD2. Trimming at V came to 0 bases and at J to 2 bases, leaving 10 bases not matched to a gene. The germline V gene has CDR1 LGHNA and CDR2 YSLEER. The CDR3 length is 19 residues. The CDR3 loop reads CASSQELTSGSPLQETQYF. Written as DNA, the CDR3 is TGCGCCAGCAGCCAAGAGCTGACTAGCGGGAGCCCACTACAAGAGACCCAGTACTTC.

The chain employs TRBV7-2 and TRBJ2-1; possibly TRBD2 for D (6 bases). Trimming took off 5 bases at V and 15 bases at J, with 23 bases between the two ends. Germline V gene sequence: CDR1 SGHTA, CDR2 FQGNSA. This CDR3 comprises 14 residues. CDR3 amino acids: CASSLEGTGVNLFF. CDR3 DNA: TGTGCCAGCAGCCTGGAGGGGACCGGGGTGAATCTGTTCTTC.

V usage is TRBV28 and J usage is TRBJ2-1; 7 bases are shared with TRBD1. The ends lost 4 bases at V and 6 bases at J; junction bases unmatched: 6. Germline-derived CDR1 and CDR2 are MDHEN and SYDVKM. The CDR3 has 14 residues. CDR3 DNA sequence: TGTGCCAGCAGTTCCTCGACAGGGACCAATGAGCAGTTCTTC. This translates into CASSSSTGTNEQFF. The full variable domain, in which reference TRBV28 and TRBJ2-1 provide the parts outside the CDR3, is DVKVTQSSRYLVKRTGEKVFLECVQDMDHENMFWYRQDPGLGLRLIYFSYDVKMKEKGDIPEGYSVSREKKERFSLILESASTNQTSMYLCASSSSTGTNEQFFGPGTRLTVL.

This clone was counted only a few times. The chain carries TRBV15 and TRBJ2-7; TRBD1 aligns across 8 bases. This CDR3 comprises 13 residues. Per the germline V gene, CDR1 is LNHNV and CDR2 is YYDKDF (reference sequence). With 9 bases clipped from V and 0 bases from J, the junction kept 4 bases outside the gene matches. For the CDR3, the DNA is TGTGCCACAAGACAGGGGCCCTCCTACGAGCAGTACTTC. Translation: CATRQGPSYEQYF.

J is TRBJ2-7 and V is TRBV6-1, with D maybe TRBD1 (5 bases). V lost 5 bases to trimming and J lost 4 bases, with 12 bases between them. Germline loops: CDR1 MNHNS, CDR2 SASEGT. The CDR3 totals 13 residues. The CDR3 DNA follows: TGTGCCAGCAGTTTATGGGGCGAATACGAGCAGTACTTC. This gives the protein CASSLWGEYEQYF.

This chain connects TRBV7-6 to TRBJ2-3, with D possibly being TRBD1 (6 bases). V was trimmed by 6 bases and J by 2 bases, leaving 12 bases between them. Germline V gene lookup returns CDR1 SGHVS and CDR2 FNYEAQ. The CDR3 covers 14 residues. CDR3 coding DNA: TGTGCCAGCAGACAAACAGGGATCACAGATACGCAGTATTTT. Its translation: CASRQTGITDTQYF.

At least ten counts were recorded for this clone. This chain's CDR3 is CASILSVVHNEQFF. CDR3 coding DNA: TGTGCCAGCATCCTTAGTGTAGTCCACAATGAGCAGTTCTTC. This sequence joins TRBV7-2 and TRBJ2-1; D ambiguous. Germline V CDR1 and CDR2: SGHTA, FQGNSA. Trimming cost V 7 bases and J 5 bases, with 15 bases left between them. This CDR3 is 14 amino acids long.

This clone was seen ten or more times. The chain carries TRBV7-2 and TRBJ2-7; D gene ambiguous. The CDR3 has 13 amino acids. Germline lookup yields CDR1 SGHTA and CDR2 FQGNSA. Trimming shortened V by 5 bases and J by 9 bases, and 17 bases separated the two germline ends. CDR3 in amino acids: CASSPLEASVQYF. For the CDR3, the DNA is TGTGCCAGCAGCCCGCTGGAAGCCTCGGTGCAGTACTTC.